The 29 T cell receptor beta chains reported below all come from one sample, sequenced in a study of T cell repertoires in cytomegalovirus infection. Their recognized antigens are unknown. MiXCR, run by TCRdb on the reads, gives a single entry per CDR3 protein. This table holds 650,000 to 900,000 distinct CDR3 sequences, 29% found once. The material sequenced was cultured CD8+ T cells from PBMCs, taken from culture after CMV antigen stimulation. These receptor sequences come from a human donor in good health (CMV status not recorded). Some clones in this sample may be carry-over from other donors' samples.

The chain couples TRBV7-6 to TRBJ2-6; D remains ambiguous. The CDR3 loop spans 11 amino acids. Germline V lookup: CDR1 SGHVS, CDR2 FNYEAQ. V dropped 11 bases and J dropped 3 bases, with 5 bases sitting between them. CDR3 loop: CAVLGANVLTF. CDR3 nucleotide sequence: TGTGCCGTTCTTGGGGCCAACGTCCTGACTTTC.

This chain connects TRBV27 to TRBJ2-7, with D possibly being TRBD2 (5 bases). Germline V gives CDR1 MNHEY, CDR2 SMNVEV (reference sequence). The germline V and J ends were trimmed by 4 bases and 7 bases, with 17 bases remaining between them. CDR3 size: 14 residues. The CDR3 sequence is CASSWRAQSGEQYV. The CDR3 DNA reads TGTGCCAGCAGTTGGCGGGCCCAGTCGGGGGAGCAGTACGTC.

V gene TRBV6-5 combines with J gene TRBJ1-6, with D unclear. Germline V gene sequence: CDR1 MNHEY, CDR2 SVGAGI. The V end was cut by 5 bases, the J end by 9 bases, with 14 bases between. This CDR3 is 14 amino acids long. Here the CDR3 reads CASSADGTGSPLHF. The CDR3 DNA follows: TGTGCCAGCAGTGCTGACGGAACGGGTTCACCCCTCCACTTT.

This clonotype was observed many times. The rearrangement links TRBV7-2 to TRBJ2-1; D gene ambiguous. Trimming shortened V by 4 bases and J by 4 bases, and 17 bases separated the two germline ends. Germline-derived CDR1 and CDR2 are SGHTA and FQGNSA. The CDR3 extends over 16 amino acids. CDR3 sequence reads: CASSSPRALSYNEQFF. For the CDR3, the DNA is TGTGCCAGCAGCTCCCCCCGGGCATTGTCATACAATGAGCAGTTCTTC. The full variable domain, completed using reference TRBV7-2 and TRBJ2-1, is GAGVSQSPSNKVTEKGKDVELRCDPISGHTALYWYRQSLGQGLEFLIYFQGNSAPDKSGLPSDRFSAERTGGSVSTLTIQRTQQEDSAVYLCASSSPRALSYNEQFFGPGTRLTVL.

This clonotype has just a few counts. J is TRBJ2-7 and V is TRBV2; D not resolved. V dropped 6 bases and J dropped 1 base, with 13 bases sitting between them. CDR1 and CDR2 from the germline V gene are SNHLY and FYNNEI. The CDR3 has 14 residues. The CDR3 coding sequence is TGTGCCAGCAGACGATCCGAACTTTCCTACGAGCAGTACGTC. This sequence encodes CASRRSELSYEQYV.

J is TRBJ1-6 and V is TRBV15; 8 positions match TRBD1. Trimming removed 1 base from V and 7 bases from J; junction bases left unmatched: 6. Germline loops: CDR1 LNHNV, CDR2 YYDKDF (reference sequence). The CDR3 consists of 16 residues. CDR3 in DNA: TGTGCCACCAGCAGAGTGGCAGGGGGCGCGAATTCACCCCTCCACTTT. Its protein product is CATSRVAGGANSPLHF. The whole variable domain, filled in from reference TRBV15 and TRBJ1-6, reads DAMVIQNPRYQVTQFGKPVTLSCSQTLNHNVMYWYQQKSSQAPKLLFHYYDKDFNNEADTPDNFQSRRPNTSFCFLDIRSPGLGDTAMYLCATSRVAGGANSPLHFGNGTRLTVT.

This CDR3 is CASSDGAIEQYF. The CDR3 nucleotides read TGCGCCAGCAGTGATGGGGCTATCGAGCAGTACTTC. The chain uses TRBV10-1 and TRBJ2-7; D might be TRBD1 (5 bases). The V gene lost 3 bases and the J gene lost 6 bases, with 9 bases spanning the gap. The CDR3 spans 12 residues. The germline gives CDR1 WNHNN, CDR2 SYGVQD (reference sequence).

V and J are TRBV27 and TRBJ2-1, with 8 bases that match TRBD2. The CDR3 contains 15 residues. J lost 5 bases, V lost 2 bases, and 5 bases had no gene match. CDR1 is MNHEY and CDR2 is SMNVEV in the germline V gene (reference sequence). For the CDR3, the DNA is TGTGCCAGCAGTTTAACAGCGGGGGCCCACAATGAGCAGTTCTTC. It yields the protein CASSLTAGAHNEQFF.

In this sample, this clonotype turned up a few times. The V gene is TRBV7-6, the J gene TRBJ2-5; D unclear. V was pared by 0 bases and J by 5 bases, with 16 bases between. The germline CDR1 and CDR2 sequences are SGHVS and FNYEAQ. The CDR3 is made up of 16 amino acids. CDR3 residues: CASSLALPRARETQYF. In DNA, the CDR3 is TGTGCCAGCAGCTTAGCCCTACCACGGGCAAGGGAGACCCAGTACTTC.

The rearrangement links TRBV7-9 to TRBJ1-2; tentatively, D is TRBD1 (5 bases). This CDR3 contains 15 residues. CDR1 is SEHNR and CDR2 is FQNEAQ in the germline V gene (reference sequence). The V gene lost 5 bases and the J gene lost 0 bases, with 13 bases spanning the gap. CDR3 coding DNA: TGTGCCAGCAGCGGACCAGGGCCAGCTAACTATGGCTACACCTTC. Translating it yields CASSGPGPANYGYTF.

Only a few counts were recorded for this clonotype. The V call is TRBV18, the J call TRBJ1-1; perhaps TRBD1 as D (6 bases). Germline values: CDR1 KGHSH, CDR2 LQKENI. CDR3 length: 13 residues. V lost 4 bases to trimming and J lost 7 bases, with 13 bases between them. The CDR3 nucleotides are TGTGCCAGCTCACTGACCAGACAGGATGAAGCTTTCTTT. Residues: CASSLTRQDEAFF.

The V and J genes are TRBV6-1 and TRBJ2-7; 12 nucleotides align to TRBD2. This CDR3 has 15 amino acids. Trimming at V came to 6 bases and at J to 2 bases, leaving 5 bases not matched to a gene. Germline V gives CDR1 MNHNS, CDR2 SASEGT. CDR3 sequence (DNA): TGTGCCAGCAGCAGACTAGCGGGGGTAACCTACGAGCAGTACTTC. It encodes CASSRLAGVTYEQYF.

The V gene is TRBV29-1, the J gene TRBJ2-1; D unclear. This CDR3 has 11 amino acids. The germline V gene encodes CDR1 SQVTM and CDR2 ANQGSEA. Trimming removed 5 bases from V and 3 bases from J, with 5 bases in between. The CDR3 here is CSVRDYNEQFF. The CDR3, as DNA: TGCAGCGTTCGAGACTACAATGAGCAGTTCTTC.

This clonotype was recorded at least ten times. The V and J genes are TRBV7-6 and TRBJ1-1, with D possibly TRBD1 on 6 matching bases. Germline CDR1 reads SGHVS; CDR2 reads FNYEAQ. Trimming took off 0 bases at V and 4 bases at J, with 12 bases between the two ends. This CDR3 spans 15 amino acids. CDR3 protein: CASSLATGWTTEAFF. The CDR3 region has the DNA TGTGCCAGCAGCTTAGCAACAGGGTGGACCACTGAAGCTTTCTTT.

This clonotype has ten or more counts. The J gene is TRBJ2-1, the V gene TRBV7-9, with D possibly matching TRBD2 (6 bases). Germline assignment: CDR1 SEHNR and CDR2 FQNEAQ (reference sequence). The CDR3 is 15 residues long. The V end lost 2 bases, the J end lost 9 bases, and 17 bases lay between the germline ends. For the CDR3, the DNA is TGTGCCAGCAGCTTAAGCGGACGGGGGTCGGCTGAGCAGTTCTTC. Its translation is CASSLSGRGSAEQFF.

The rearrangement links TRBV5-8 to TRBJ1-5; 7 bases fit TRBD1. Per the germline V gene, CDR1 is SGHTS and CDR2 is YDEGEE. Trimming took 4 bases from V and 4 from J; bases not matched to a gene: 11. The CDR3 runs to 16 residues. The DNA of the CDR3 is TGTGCCAGCAGCCAAGGGGAGGGGGCTGGGAATCAGCCCCAGCATTTT. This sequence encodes CASSQGEGAGNQPQHF.

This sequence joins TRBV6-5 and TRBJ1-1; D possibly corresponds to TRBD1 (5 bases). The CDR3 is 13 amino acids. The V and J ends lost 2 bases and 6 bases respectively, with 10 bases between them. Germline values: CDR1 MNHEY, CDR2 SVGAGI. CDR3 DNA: TGTGCCAGCAGTTACCCCGGGACCTCTGAAGCTTTCTTT. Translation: CASSYPGTSEAFF.

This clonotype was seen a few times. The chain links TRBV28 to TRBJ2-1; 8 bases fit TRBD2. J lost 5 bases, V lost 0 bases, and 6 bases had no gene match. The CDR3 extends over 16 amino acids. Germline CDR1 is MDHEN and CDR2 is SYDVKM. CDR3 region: CASSLWGTRRHNEQFF. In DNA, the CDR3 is TGTGCCAGCAGTTTATGGGGGACTAGGAGACACAATGAGCAGTTCTTC. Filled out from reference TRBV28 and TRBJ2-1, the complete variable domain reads DVKVTQSSRYLVKRTGEKVFLECVQDMDHENMFWYRQDPGLGLRLIYFSYDVKMKEKGDIPEGYSVSREKKERFSLILESASTNQTSMYLCASSLWGTRRHNEQFFGPGTRLTVL.

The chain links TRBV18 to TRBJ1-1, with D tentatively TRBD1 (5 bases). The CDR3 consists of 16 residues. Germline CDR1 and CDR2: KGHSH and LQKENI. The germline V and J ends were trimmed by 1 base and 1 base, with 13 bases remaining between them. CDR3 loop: CASSPLGAAPNTEAFF. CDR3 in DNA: TGTGCCAGCTCACCACTCGGGGCCGCCCCGAACACTGAAGCTTTCTTT. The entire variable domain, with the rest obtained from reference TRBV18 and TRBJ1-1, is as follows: NAGVMQNPRHLVRRRGQEARLRCSPMKGHSHVYWYRQLPEEGLKFMVYLQKENIIDESGMPKERFSAEFPKEGPSILRIQQVVRGDSAAYFCASSPLGAAPNTEAFFGQGTRLTVV.

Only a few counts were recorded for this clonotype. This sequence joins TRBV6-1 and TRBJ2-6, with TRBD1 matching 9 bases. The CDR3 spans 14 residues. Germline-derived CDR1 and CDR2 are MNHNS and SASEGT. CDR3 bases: TGTGTCACGACAGGGGGAGCTGGGGCCAACGTCCTGACTTTC. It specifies CVTTGGAGANVLTF.

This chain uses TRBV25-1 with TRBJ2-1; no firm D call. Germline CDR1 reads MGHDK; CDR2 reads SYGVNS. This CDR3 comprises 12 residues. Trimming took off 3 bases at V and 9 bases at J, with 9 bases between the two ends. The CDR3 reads CASSETWFEQFF. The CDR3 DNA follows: TGTGCCAGCAGTGAGACCTGGTTTGAGCAGTTCTTC. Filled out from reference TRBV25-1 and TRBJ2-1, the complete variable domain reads EADIYQTPRYLVIGTGKKITLECSQTMGHDKMYWYQQDPGMELHLIHYSYGVNSTEKGDLSSESTVSRIRTEHFPLTLESARPSHTSQYLCASSETWFEQFFGPGTRLTVL.

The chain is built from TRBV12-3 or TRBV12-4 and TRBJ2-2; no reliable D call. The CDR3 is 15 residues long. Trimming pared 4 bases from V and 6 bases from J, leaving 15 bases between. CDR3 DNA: TGTGCCAGCAGTTCCGATCTACGGGTTCCCGGGGAGCTGTTTTTT. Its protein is CASSSDLRVPGELFF.

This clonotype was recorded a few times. In DNA form, the CDR3 reads TGTGCCAGCCTCCCGTCCCGGACAGGGTTGCACGAGCAGTACGTC. It specifies CASLPSRTGLHEQYV. V gene TRBV28 combines with J gene TRBJ2-7; 8 nucleotides line up with TRBD1. The CDR3 loop spans 15 amino acids. Germline CDR1 and CDR2: MDHEN and SYDVKM. Trimming took 8 bases from V and 5 from J; bases not matched to a gene: 14.

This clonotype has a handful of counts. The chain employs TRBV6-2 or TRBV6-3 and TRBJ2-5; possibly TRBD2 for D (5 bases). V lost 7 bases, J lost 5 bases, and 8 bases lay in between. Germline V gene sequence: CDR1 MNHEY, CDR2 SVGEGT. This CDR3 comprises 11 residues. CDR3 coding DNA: TGTGCCAGCACAGCGGATGAGACCCAGTACTTC. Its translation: CASTADETQYF.

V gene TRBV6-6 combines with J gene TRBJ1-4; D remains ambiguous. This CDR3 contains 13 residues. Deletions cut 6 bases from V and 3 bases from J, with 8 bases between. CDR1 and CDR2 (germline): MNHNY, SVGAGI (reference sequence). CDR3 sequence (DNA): TGTGCCAGCAGGAACAGCCCTAATGAAAAACTGTTTTTT. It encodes CASRNSPNEKLFF.

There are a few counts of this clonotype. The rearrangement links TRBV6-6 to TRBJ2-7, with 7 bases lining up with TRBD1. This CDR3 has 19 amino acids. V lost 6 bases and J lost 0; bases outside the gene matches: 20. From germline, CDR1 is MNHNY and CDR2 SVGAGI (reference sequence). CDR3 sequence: CASSHQPPGQTTYSYEQYV. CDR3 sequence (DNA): TGTGCCAGCAGCCACCAACCACCGGGACAGACTACTTACTCCTACGAGCAGTACGTC.

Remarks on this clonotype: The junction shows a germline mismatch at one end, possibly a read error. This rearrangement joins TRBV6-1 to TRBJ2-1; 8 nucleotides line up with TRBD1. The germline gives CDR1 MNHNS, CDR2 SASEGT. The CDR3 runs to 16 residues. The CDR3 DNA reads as TGTGCCAGCAGTGAGCGTTGTACAGGGGGGTGGGGTGAGCAGATCTTC. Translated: CASSERCTGGWGEQIF.

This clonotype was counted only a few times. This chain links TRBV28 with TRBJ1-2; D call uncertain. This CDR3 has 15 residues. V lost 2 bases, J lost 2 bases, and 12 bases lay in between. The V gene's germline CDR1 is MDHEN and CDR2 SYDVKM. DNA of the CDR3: TGTGCCAGCAGTTTAACGGAGCACCCCAACTATGGCTACACCTTC. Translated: CASSLTEHPNYGYTF.

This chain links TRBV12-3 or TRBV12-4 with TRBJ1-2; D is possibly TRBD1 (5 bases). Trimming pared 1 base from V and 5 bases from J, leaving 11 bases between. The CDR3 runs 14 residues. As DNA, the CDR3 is TGTGCCAGCAGTTTAGGGGCAGCAGGGTATGGCTACACCTTC. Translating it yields CASSLGAAGYGYTF.